These T cell receptor beta chains were read from a single sample in a study of vaccination and CD4 T cells after COVID-19. No antigen is known for these receptors. TCRdb called the PCR reads again in MiXCR, with one record for every CDR3 protein. The table lists approximately 1,600 distinct CDR3 sequences, almost 70% of them singletons. Source: CD4+ T cells from blood, cultured in vitro, taken after SARS-CoV-2 vaccination. The receptors were sampled from a human donor who had recovered from COVID-19. CDR3s include the opening cysteine and the closing phenylalanine or tryptophan. The D gene is left open where the match is weak. A clone size is listed for some rows: how often the clone was seen (once, few, many), or a class if it is expanded.

j_call cdr3_length v_call d_call clone_size cdr3_nt cdr3_aa
TRBJ2-1 13 TRBV20-1 . . TGCAGTGCTAGAAGCAGGGAAAACAATGAGCAGTTCTTC CSARSRENNEQFF
TRBJ1-1 14 TRBV19 . once TGTGCCAGTAGTATAGACCCAGGGAACACTGAAGCTTTCTTT CASSIDPGNTEAFF
TRBJ1-2 13 TRBV7-2 . hyperexpanded TGTGCCAGCAGCCGCACAGGGAACTATGGCTACACCTTC CASSRTGNYGYTF
TRBJ2-1 20 TRBV7-2 TRBD2 large TGTGCCAGCAGCAATTCAGAGGGGACTAGCGGGAGTCGTAGGACCGAGGAGCAGTTCTTC CASSNSEGTSGSRRTEEQFF
TRBJ2-7 15 TRBV20-1 TRBD2 . TGCAGTGCTAGAGGGGAAGCGGGAGGGCTTTACGAGCAGTACTTC CSARGEAGGLYEQYF
TRBJ2-3 15 TRBV19 TRBD2 . TGTGCGCGGCTAGCGGGGGGGGCCACAACAGATACGCAGTATTTT CARLAGGATTDTQYF
TRBJ1-6 15 TRBV7-2 TRBD1 . TGTGCCAGCAGCTTAGGTCGGACAGGGGGATCACCCCTCCACTTT CASSLGRTGGSPLHF
TRBJ2-7 14 TRBV7-3 TRBD2 . TGTGCCAGCAGCTTAGGCGGGAGCGGCTACGAGCAGTACTTC CASSLGGSGYEQYF
TRBJ2-2 14 TRBV20-1 TRBD2 few TGCAGTGCTACCGGGACTACGAACACCGGGGAGCTGTTTTTT CSATGTTNTGELFF
TRBJ1-1 13 TRBV20-1 . . TGCAGTGCTATTGACCAGGGCTACACTGAAGCTTTCTTT CSAIDQGYTEAFF
TRBJ2-5 15 TRBV5-1 TRBD2 . TGCGCCAGCCATCCGCTCGGGAGGGGAGGAGAGACCCAGTACTTC CASHPLGRGGETQYF
TRBJ2-3 14 TRBV27 . . TGTGCCAGCAGTTTATCCGGGGGCCGAGATACGCAGTATTTT CASSLSGGRDTQYF
TRBJ2-7 12 TRBV7-2 . . TGTGCCAGCAGCTTCCTAGATTACGAGCAGTACTTC CASSFLDYEQYF
TRBJ1-2 13 TRBV7-8 . hyperexpanded TGTGCCAGCAGCTTTTTAGGGTTCGATGGCTACACCTTC CASSFLGFDGYTF
TRBJ1-5 13 TRBV7-6 TRBD1 . TGTGCCAGCAGCAGTGACAGGGGGGTGACCCAGCATTTT CASSSDRGVTQHF
TRBJ2-5 13 TRBV30 . few TGTGCCTGGAGTGTAAGGGTTAGAGAGACCCAGTACTTC CAWSVRVRETQYF
TRBJ2-7 14 TRBV7-8 TRBD1 . TGTGCCAGCAGCCGGGACAGGGGGCTCTACGAGCAGTACTTC CASSRDRGLYEQYF
TRBJ2-5 15 TRBV27 TRBD1 . TGTGCCAGCAGCCTCTTGACAGGGGCCCAAGAGACCCAGTACTTC CASSLLTGAQETQYF
TRBJ1-1 14 TRBV12-3/TRBV12-4 . . TGTGCCAGCAGTCCCCGGGGGGGGGGCACTGAAGCTTTCTTT CASSPRGGGTEAFF
TRBJ2-3 17 TRBV20-1 TRBD1 . TGCAGTGCTAGAGACCTACTACAGGGGGCTAATACAGATACGCAGTATTTT CSARDLLQGANTDTQYF
TRBJ2-3 16 TRBV20-1 TRBD2 large TGCAGTGCTAGTGCAGCTAGCGGGGTACGGACAGATACGCAGTATTTT CSASAASGVRTDTQYF
TRBJ2-5 12 TRBV6-2/TRBV6-3 . few TGTGCCAGCACCGACTATCAAGAGACCCAGTACTTC CASTDYQETQYF
TRBJ2-3 16 TRBV7-8 . . TGTGCCAGCAGCTTAGTGGCGGGGTGGGACACAGATACGCAGTATTTT CASSLVAGWDTDTQYF
TRBJ1-2 17 TRBV7-2 . . TGTGCCAGCAGCTTGGGACCGGGGGGGGCCCTAAACTATGGCTACACCTTC CASSLGPGGALNYGYTF
TRBJ2-7 13 TRBV7-2 . once TGTGCCAGCAGCTTCAGAGGGGGGAACGAGCAGTACTTC CASSFRGGNEQYF
TRBJ2-7 15 TRBV20-1 TRBD2 . TGCAGTGCTAGATATAGGCGGGGGGCCTCCTACGAGCAGTACTTC CSARYRRGASYEQYF
TRBJ2-3 14 TRBV7-3 . . TGTGCCAGCAGCTTAACAGGGCGGGGTGATACGCAGTATTTT CASSLTGRGDTQYF
TRBJ2-1 15 TRBV6-1 TRBD2 . TGTGCCAGCAACAACATAGCGGGATCTTCCCATGAGCAGTTCTTC CASNNIAGSSHEQFF
TRBJ2-7 16 TRBV6-1 . . TGTGCCAGCAACACAACACCCCACAGGGAACACTACGAGCAGTACTTC CASNTTPHREHYEQYF
TRBJ2-7 16 TRBV19 TRBD2 . TGTGCCAGTAGCGTACTAGCGGGGGACGTGACCTACGAGCAGTACTTC CASSVLAGDVTYEQYF
TRBJ2-3 16 TRBV6-4 . . TGTGCCAGCAGTCCGTCCGGGGGATACGACGCAGATACGCAGTATTTT CASSPSGGYDADTQYF
TRBJ1-2 13 TRBV27 . large TGTGCCAGCAGTTTAAGGGGGGCAGATGGCTACACCTTC CASSLRGADGYTF
TRBJ1-2 12 TRBV29-1 . . TGCAGCGTTGAAGAACAGGGTGATGGCCACACCTTC CSVEEQGDGHTF
TRBJ2-5 17 TRBV6-1 TRBD2 . TGTGCCAGCACCAACTTAGGGAGCGGGAGGGCTCAAGAGACCCAGTACTTC CASTNLGSGRAQETQYF
TRBJ2-7 17 TRBV20-1 . . TGCAGTGCTAGAGGGCTAGAAGAGGGGGTGAGCTCCTACGAGCAGTACTTC CSARGLEEGVSSYEQYF
TRBJ2-5 15 TRBV12-3/TRBV12-4 TRBD2 . TGTGCCAGCCGGTACAGCGGGAGCTGGGGAGAGACCCAGTACTTC CASRYSGSWGETQYF
TRBJ1-2 14 TRBV10-3 TRBD1 . TGTGCCATCAGCCAGACAGGGCCTTGGAGTGGCTACACCTTC CAISQTGPWSGYTF
TRBJ2-1 15 TRBV24-1 TRBD1 . TGTGCCACCAGTGACCCAGGACAGGGGATCGATGAGCAGTTCTTC CATSDPGQGIDEQFF
TRBJ2-3 15 TRBV24-1 . . TGTGCCACCAGTGCCCTCAGACCGATGGGGGATACGCAGTATTTT CATSALRPMGDTQYF
TRBJ2-3 15 TRBV7-8 . . TGTGCCAGCAGCTTAAGGAGGGAAGGGACAGATACGCAGTATTTT CASSLRREGTDTQYF
TRBJ1-1 14 TRBV20-1 TRBD1 . TGCAGTGCTAGACGGGGACAGGGAGACACTGAAGCTTTCTTT CSARRGQGDTEAFF
TRBJ1-2 14 TRBV6-5 TRBD1 . TGTGCCAGCAGTTATGATGGACAGGGGATTGGCTACACCTTC CASSYDGQGIGYTF
TRBJ2-7 15 TRBV18 TRBD2 large TGTGCCAGCTCACCACCTCAAAATGGGGGGGACCCGCAGTACTTC CASSPPQNGGDPQYF
TRBJ2-7 12 TRBV20-1 TRBD1 medium-sized TGCAGTGCCCTGACAGGGGTTGGGGAGCAGTACTTC CSALTGVGEQYF
TRBJ1-5 17 TRBV21-1 . . TGTGCCAGCAGCAGGGGACCGGACAGGGATAGCAATCAGCCCCAGCATTTT CASSRGPDRDSNQPQHF
TRBJ2-1 15 TRBV6-2/TRBV6-3 TRBD2 . TGTGCCAGCAGATCTAGCGGTGTGTCCTACAATGAGCAGTTCTTC CASRSSGVSYNEQFF
TRBJ1-5 19 TRBV20-1 . . TGCAGTGCTAGAGACTGGGACGGTGAGACACCTTATAGCAATCAGCCCCAGCATTTT CSARDWDGETPYSNQPQHF
TRBJ1-1 11 TRBV20-1 . . TGCAGTGCTAGAGATCGCCAGAGAGCTTTCTTT CSARDRQRAFF
TRBJ1-1 15 TRBV7-8 TRBD1 . TGTGCCAGCAGCCCTCTGACAGGGGGGAACACTGAAGCTTTCTTT CASSPLTGGNTEAFF
TRBJ2-5 17 TRBV12-3/TRBV12-4 TRBD2 . TGTGCCAGCCGGGTTGGGACTAGCGGGAGGGGCCAAGAGACCCAGTACTTC CASRVGTSGRGQETQYF